This T cell receptor (beta chain) was found in a study of human T cells and chemical hapten exposure. Study-wide results and limits: Counts of TCRs expanded at PT1 correlated positively with patch test score.

This clonotype was recorded at least ten times. Its target is unknown. One end of the junction fails to match germline, which may point to a read error. Time point denoted: patch test 2, 6 weeks after DPC sensitization. Treatment indicated: therapeutic diphenylcyclopropenone sensitization with weekly scalp DPC. Unseparated into fractions, whole blood served as the source from which total RNA was extracted. Original methodology: The number of TCRs in each sample had a median of approximately 96,000 and spanned roughly 23,224 to 750,000. A single record per CDR3 protein comes from TCRdb applying MiXCR to the RACE reads. Here the V and J calls rest on TCRdb's processing, not on the authors' analysis. The profile shows approximately 40,000 distinct CDR3 sequences, 3% to 3.5% of them singletons. The CDR3 has 13 amino acids. Germline CDR1 and CDR2: SQVTM and ANQGSEA.

This TCR was recovered from a man in his forties with alopecia areata. Some clones in this sample may be carry-over from other donors' samples. The genes are TRBV29-1 and TRBJ1-4; the D is unclear. Sequenced material: whole blood, taken in connection with sensitization to the hapten diphenylcyclopropenone (DPC). The CDR3 coding sequence is TGCAGCGTTGACCTTCGGGGTGATGAAAAACTGTTCTTT. The encoded protein is CSVDLRGDEKLFF.